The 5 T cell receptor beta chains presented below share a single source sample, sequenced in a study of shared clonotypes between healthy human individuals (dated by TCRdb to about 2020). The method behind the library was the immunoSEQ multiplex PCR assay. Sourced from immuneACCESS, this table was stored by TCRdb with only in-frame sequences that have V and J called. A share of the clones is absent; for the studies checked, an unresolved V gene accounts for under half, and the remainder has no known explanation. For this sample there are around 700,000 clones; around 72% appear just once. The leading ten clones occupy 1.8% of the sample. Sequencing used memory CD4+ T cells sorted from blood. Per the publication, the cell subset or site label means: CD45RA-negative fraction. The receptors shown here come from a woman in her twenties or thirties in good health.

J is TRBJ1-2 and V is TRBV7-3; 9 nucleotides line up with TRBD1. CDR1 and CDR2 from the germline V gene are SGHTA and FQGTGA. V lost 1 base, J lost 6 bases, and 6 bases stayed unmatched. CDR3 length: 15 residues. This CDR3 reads CASSLRTGGADGYTF. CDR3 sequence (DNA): TGTGCCAGCAGCTTAAGAACAGGGGGCGCGGATGGCTACACCTTC.

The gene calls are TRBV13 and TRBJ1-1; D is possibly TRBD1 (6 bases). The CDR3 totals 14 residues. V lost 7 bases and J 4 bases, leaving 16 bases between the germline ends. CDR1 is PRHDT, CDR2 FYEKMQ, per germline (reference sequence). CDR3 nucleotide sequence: TGTGCCAGCAACCTTACGCCCAGGGGCACTGAAGCTTTCTTT. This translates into CASNLTPRGTEAFF.

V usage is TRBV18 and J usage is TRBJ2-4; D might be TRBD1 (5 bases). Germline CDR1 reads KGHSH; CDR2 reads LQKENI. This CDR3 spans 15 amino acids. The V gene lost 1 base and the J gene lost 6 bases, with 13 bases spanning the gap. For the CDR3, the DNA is TGTGCCAGCTCACCACTTGGACATTTGGGAAACATTCAGTACTTC. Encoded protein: CASSPLGHLGNIQYF.

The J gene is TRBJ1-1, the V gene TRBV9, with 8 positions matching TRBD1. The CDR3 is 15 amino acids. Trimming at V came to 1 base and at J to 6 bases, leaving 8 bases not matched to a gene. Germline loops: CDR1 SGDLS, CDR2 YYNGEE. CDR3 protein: CASSVLWTGKAEAFF. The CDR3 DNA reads TGTGCCAGCAGCGTACTCTGGACAGGGAAGGCTGAAGCTTTCTTT.

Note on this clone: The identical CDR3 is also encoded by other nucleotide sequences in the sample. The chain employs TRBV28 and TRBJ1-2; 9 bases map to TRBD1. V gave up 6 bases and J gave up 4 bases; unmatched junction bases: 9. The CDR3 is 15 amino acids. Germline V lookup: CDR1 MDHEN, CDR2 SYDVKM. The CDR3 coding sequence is TGTGCCAGCAGCCTGGACAGGGGCAGAGGCTATGGCTACACCTTC. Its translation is CASSLDRGRGYGYTF.